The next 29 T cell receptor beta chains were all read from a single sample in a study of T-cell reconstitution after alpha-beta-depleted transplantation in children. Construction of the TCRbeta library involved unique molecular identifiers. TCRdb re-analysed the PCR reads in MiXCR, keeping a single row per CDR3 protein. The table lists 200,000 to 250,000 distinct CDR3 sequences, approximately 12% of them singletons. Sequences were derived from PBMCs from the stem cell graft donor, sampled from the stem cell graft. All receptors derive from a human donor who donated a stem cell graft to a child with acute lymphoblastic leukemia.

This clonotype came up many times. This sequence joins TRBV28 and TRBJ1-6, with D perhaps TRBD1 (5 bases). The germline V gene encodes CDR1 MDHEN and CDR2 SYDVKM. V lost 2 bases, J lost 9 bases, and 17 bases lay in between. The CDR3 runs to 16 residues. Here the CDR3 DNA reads TGTGCCAGCAGTTTAGTTACGGAGGACATGGGTTCACCCCTCCACTTT. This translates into CASSLVTEDMGSPLHF.

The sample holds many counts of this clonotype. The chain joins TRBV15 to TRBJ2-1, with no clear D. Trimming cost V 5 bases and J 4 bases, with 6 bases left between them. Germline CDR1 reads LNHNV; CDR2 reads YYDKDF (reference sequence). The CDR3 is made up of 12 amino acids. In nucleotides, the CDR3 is TGTGCCACCAGCGCACCTTACAATGAGCAGTTCTTC. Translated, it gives CATSAPYNEQFF. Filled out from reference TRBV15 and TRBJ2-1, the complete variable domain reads DAMVIQNPRYQVTQFGKPVTLSCSQTLNHNVMYWYQQKSSQAPKLLFHYYDKDFNNEADTPDNFQSRRPNTSFCFLDIRSPGLGDTAMYLCATSAPYNEQFFGPGTRLTVL.

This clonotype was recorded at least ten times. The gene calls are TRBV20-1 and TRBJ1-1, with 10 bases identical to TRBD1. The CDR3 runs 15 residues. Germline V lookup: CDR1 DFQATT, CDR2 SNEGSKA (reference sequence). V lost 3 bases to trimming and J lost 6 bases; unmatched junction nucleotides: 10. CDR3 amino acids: CSASGRDRGSSEAFF. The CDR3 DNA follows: TGCAGTGCTAGCGGCCGGGACAGGGGATCTTCTGAAGCTTTCTTT.

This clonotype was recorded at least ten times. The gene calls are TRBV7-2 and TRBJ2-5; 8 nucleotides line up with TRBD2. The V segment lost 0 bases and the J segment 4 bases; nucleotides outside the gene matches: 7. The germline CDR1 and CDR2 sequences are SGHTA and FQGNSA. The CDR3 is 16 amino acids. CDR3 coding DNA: TGTGCCAGCAGCTTAGCCGGGACTAGGGGGAGAGAGACCCAGTACTTC. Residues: CASSLAGTRGRETQYF.

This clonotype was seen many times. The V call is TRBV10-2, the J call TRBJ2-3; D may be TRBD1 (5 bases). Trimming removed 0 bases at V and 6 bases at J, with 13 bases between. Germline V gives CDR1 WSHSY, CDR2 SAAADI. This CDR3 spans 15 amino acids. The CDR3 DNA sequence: TGCGCCAGCAGTGAGTCAAATGATAAGGGGGATACGCAGTATTTT. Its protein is CASSESNDKGDTQYF.

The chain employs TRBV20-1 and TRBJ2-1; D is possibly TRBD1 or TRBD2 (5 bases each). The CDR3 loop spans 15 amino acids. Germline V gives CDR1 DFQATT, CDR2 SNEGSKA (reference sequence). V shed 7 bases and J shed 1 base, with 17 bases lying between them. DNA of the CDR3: TGCAGTGTCTCTTCGGGGCATGAATCCTACAATGAGCAGTTCTTC. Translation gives CSVSSGHESYNEQFF.

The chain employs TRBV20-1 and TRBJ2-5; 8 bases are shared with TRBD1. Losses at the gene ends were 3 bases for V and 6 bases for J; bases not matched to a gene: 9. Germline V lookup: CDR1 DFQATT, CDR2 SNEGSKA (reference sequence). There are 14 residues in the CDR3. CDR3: CSARPGGQAKTQYF. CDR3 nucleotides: TGCAGTGCTAGGCCAGGGGGACAGGCAAAGACCCAGTACTTC.

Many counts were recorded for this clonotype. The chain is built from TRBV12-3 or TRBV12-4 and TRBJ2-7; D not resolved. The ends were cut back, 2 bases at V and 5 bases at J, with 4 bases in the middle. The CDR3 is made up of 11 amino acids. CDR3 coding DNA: TGTGCCAGCAGTTTATCCGACGAGCAGTACTTC. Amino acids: CASSLSDEQYF.

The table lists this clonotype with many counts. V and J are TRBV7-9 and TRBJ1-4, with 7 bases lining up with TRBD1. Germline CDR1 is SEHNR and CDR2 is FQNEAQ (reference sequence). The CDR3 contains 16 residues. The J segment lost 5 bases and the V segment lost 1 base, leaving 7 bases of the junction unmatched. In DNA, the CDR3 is TGTGCCAGCAGCTTAGGACAGGGCGATTTCAATGAAAAACTGTTTTTT. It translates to CASSLGQGDFNEKLFF.

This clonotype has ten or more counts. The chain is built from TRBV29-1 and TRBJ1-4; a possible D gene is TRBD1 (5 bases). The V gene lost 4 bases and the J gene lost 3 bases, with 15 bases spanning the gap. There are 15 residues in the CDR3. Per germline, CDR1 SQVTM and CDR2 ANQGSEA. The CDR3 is CSVVSPGASNEKLFF. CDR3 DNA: TGCAGCGTTGTTTCCCCCGGGGCTTCTAATGAAAAACTGTTTTTT.

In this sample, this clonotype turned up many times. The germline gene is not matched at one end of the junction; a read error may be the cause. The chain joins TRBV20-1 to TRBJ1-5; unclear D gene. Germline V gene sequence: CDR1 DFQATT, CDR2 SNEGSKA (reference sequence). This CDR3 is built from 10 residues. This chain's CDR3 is CSASGPKDQF. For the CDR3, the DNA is TGCAGTGCCTCCGGGCCGAAAGACCAGTTT.

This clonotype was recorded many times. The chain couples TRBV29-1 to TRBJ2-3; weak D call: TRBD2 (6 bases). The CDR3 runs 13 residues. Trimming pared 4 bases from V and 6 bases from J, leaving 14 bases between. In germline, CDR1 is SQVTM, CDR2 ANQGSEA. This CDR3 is CSVGESLADTQYF. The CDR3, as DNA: TGCAGCGTTGGGGAGTCGCTAGCGGATACGCAGTATTTT.

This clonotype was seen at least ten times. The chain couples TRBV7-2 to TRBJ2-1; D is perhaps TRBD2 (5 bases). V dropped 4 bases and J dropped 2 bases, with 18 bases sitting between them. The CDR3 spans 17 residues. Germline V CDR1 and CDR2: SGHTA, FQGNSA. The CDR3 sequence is CASSSLLAEATYNEQFF. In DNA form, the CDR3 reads TGTGCCAGCAGCTCCCTCTTGGCGGAGGCGACCTACAATGAGCAGTTCTTC. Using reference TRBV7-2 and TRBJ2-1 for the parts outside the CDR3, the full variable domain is GAGVSQSPSNKVTEKGKDVELRCDPISGHTALYWYRQSLGQGLEFLIYFQGNSAPDKSGLPSDRFSAERTGGSVSTLTIQRTQQEDSAVYLCASSSLLAEATYNEQFFGPGTRLTVL.

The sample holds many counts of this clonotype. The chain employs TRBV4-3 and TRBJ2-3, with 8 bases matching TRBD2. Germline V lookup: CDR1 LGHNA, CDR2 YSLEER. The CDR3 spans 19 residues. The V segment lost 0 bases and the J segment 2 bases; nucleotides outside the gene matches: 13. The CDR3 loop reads CASSQDSWGGGTVTDTQYF. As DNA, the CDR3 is TGCGCCAGCAGCCAAGATTCCTGGGGCGGGGGGACGGTCACAGATACGCAGTATTTT.

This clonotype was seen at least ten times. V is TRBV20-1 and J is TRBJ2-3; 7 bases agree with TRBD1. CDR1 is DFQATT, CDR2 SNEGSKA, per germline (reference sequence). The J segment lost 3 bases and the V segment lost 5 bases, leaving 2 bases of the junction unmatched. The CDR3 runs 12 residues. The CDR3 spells CSAPDRTDTQYF. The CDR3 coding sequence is TGCAGTGCTCCGGACAGGACAGATACGCAGTATTTT.

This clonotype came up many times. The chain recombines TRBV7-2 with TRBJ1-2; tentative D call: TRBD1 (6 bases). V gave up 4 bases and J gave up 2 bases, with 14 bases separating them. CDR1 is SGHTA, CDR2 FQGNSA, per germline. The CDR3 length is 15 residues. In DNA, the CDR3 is TGTGCCAGCAGCTGGGGGGGCATTAACAACTATGGCTACACCTTC. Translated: CASSWGGINNYGYTF. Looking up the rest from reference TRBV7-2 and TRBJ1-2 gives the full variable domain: GAGVSQSPSNKVTEKGKDVELRCDPISGHTALYWYRQSLGQGLEFLIYFQGNSAPDKSGLPSDRFSAERTGGSVSTLTIQRTQQEDSAVYLCASSWGGINNYGYTFGSGTRLTVV.

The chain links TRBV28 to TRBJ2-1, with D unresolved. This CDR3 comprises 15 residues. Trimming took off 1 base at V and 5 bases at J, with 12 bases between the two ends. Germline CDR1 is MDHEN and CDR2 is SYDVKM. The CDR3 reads CASSLSALGNNEQFF. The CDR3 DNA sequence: TGTGCCAGCAGTTTATCAGCGTTGGGTAACAATGAGCAGTTCTTC. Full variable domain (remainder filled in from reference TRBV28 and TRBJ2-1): DVKVTQSSRYLVKRTGEKVFLECVQDMDHENMFWYRQDPGLGLRLIYFSYDVKMKEKGDIPEGYSVSREKKERFSLILESASTNQTSMYLCASSLSALGNNEQFFGPGTRLTVL.

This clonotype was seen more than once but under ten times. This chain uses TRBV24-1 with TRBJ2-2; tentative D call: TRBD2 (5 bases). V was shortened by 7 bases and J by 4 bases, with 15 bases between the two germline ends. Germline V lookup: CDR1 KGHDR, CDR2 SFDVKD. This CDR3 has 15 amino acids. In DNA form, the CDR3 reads TGTGCCACCAGCCCCGCTGGCGGGTCCACCGGGGAGCTGTTTTTT. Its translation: CATSPAGGSTGELFF.

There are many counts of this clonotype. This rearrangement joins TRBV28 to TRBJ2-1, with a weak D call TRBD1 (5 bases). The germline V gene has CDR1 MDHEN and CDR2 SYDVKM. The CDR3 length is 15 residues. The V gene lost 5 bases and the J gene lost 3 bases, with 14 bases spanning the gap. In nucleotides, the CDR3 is TGTGCCAGCAGTCCCAGGGATCTCTACTACAATGAGCAGTTCTTC. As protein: CASSPRDLYYNEQFF. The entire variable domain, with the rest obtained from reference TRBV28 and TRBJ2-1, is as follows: DVKVTQSSRYLVKRTGEKVFLECVQDMDHENMFWYRQDPGLGLRLIYFSYDVKMKEKGDIPEGYSVSREKKERFSLILESASTNQTSMYLCASSPRDLYYNEQFFGPGTRLTVL.

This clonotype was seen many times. CDR3 loop: CSANLVEQYF. The DNA for the CDR3 is TGCAGTGCTAATCTCGTGGAGCAGTACTTC. The chain is built from TRBV20-1 and TRBJ2-7; D uncertain. The germline V gene encodes CDR1 DFQATT and CDR2 SNEGSKA (reference sequence). V shed 4 bases and J shed 7 bases, with 8 bases lying between them. This CDR3 has 10 residues.

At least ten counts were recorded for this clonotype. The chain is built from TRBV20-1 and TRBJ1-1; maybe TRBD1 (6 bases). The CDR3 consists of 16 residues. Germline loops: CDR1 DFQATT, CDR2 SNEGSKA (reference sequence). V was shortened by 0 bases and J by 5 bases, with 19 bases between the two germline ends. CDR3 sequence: CSARDSTPEGGTEAFF. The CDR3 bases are TGCAGTGCTAGAGATAGTACCCCAGAAGGGGGTACTGAAGCTTTCTTT.

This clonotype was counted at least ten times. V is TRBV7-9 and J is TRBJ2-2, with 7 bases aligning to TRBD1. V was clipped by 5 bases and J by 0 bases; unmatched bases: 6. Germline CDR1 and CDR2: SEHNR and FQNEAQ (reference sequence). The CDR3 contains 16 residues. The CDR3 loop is CASSGPGTANTGELFF. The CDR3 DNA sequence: TGTGCCAGCAGCGGCCCCGGGACAGCGAACACCGGGGAGCTGTTTTTT.

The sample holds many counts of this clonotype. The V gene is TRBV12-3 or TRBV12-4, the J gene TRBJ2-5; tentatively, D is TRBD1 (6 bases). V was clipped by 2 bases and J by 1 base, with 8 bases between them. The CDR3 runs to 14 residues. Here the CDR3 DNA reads TGTGCCAGCAGTTTATTGACAGGCCAAGAGACCCAGTACTTC. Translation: CASSLLTGQETQYF.

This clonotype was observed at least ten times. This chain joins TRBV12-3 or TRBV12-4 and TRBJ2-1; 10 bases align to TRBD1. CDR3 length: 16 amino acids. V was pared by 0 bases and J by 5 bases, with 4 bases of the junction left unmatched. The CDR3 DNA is TGTGCCAGCAGTTTAGCGCCGGGACAGGGGAACAATGAGCAGTTCTTC. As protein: CASSLAPGQGNNEQFF.

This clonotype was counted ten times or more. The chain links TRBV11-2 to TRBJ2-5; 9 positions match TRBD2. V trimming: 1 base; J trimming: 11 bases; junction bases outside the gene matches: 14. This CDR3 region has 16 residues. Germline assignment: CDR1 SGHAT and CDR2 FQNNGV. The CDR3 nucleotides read TGTGCCAGCAGCTTAGCCGGCGGGGGGGCCCCTGGACGTCAGTACTTC. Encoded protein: CASSLAGGGAPGRQYF.

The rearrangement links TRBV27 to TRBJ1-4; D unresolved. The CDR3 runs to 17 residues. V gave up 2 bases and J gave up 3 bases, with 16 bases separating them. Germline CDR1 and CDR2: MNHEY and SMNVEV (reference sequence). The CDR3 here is CASSLRSGRTSNEKLFF. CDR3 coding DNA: TGTGCCAGCAGTTTAAGGAGTGGTAGGACCTCTAATGAAAAACTGTTTTTT.

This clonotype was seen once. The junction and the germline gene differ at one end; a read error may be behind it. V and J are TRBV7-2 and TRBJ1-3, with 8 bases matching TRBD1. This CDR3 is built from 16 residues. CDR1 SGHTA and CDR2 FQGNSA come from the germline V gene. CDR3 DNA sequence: TGTGCCAGCAGCTGGACAGGGCCTACCTCTGGAAACACCATATATTTC. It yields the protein CASSWTGPTSGNTIYF.

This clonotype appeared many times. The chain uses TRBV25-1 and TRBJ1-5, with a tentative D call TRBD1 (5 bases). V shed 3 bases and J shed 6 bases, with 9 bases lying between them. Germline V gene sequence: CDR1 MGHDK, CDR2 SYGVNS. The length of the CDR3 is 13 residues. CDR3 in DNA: TGTGCCAGCAGTGAGGGGGGAGCTCAGCCCCAGCATTTT. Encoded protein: CASSEGGAQPQHF. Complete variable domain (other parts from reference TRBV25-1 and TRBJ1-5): EADIYQTPRYLVIGTGKKITLECSQTMGHDKMYWYQQDPGMELHLIHYSYGVNSTEKGDLSSESTVSRIRTEHFPLTLESARPSHTSQYLCASSEGGAQPQHFGDGTRLSIL.

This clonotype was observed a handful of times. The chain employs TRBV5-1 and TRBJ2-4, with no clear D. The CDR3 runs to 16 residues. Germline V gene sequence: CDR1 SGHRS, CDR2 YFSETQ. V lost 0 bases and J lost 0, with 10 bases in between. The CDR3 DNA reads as TGCGCCAGCAGCTTGGAAACAAATCTAGCCAAAAACATTCAGTACTTC. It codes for CASSLETNLAKNIQYF.